These T cell receptor beta chains were read from a single sample in a study of blood T cell repertoires in COVID-19. TCRdb's copy holds only in-frame clones and misses some; the assay was immunoSEQ multiplex PCR. Of about 320,000 clones listed, roughly 82% are singletons. Sequenced input: peripheral blood. The source is a woman between 45 and 60 years old with acute or convalescent COVID-19. Each CDR3 is given with its conserved first and last residue. Each record gives: V gene, clone size, D gene, J gene, CDR3 protein, CDR3 DNA. The D gene is left open where the match is weak. Size tells how often a clone was seen (once, few, many) or the class of an expanded clone, and some rows leave it out.

TRBV4-3	.	.	TRBJ2-1	CASSQDTFYNEQFF	TGCGCCAGCAGCCAAGATACTTTCTACAATGAGCAGTTCTTC
TRBV5-1	once	.	TRBJ2-2	CASSLDRGGTGELFF	TGCGCCAGCAGCTTGGACCGGGGAGGCACCGGGGAGCTGTTTTTT
TRBV7-2	.	TRBD2	TRBJ2-7	CASSLAGTRIGYEQYF	TGTGCCAGCAGCTTAGCGGGGACTAGAATCGGCTACGAGCAGTACTTC
TRBV7-9	once	TRBD1	TRBJ2-7	CASSSWDSYEQYF	TGTGCCAGCAGCTCTTGGGACAGCTACGAGCAGTACTTC
TRBV2	.	.	TRBJ1-4	CASRDRIEKLFF	TGTGCCAGCAGAGACAGGATTGAAAAACTGTTTTTT
TRBV19	.	.	TRBJ1-5	CASSIPRDNQPQHF	TGTGCCAGTAGTATCCCCAGGGACAATCAGCCCCAGCATTTT
TRBV18	once	TRBD1	TRBJ2-1	CASSLGTGDPNPFF	TGTGCCAGCTCACTTGGGACAGGGGATCCGAATCCGTTCTTC
TRBV7-2	.	.	TRBJ1-2	CASSPTPPPEGYTF	TGTGCCAGCAGCCCCACTCCCCCCCCCGAGGGCTACACCTTC
TRBV19	.	.	TRBJ2-1	CATLPRGSHYNEQFF	TGTGCCACCCTTCCGCGGGGATCCCACTACAATGAGCAGTTCTTC
TRBV6-5	.	TRBD1	TRBJ2-1	CASRQDRGDNEQFF	TGTGCCAGCAGACAGGACAGGGGAGACAATGAGCAGTTCTTC
TRBV27	.	.	TRBJ2-7	CASSPVVRSYEQYF	TGTGCCAGCAGTCCCGTAGTTCGCTCCTACGAGCAGTACTTC
TRBV5-4	.	.	TRBJ1-3	CASSLALTSGNTIYF	TGTGCCAGCAGCTTGGCGCTGACATCTGGAAACACCATATATTTT
TRBV4-1	.	TRBD2	TRBJ2-4	CASRLAGGANIQYF	TGCGCCAGCCGACTAGCGGGAGGGGCAAACATTCAGTACTTC
TRBV28	.	.	TRBJ1-3	CASNRAGNTIYF	TGTGCCAGCAACAGGGCTGGAAACACCATATATTTT
TRBV14	.	.	TRBJ2-2	CASSQNRGLNTGELFF	TGTGCCAGCAGCCAAAATAGGGGATTAAACACCGGGGAGCTGTTTTTT
TRBV11-2	few	.	TRBJ2-7	CASSSIRNRESYEQYF	TGTGCCAGCAGCTCCATTCGTAACAGGGAGTCCTACGAGCAGTACTTC
TRBV19	.	TRBD2	TRBJ2-7	CASSSGLAGVEQYF	TGTGCCAGTAGTTCGGGACTAGCGGGAGTTGAGCAGTACTTC
TRBV19	.	TRBD2	TRBJ2-5	CASRLGTSGPTTQETQYF	TGTGCCAGTAGATTGGGGACTAGCGGGCCGACGACCCAAGAGACCCAGTACTTC
TRBV7-2	few	.	TRBJ2-2	CASSYRPGGGELFF	TGTGCCAGCAGCTACCGCCCAGGTGGCGGGGAGCTGTTTTTT
TRBV19	.	TRBD1	TRBJ1-1	CASSIIDRDESEAFF	TGTGCCAGTAGTATAATAGACAGGGACGAATCTGAAGCTTTCTTT
TRBV29-1	.	TRBD1	TRBJ2-4	CSYRQGVNIQYF	TGCAGCTACAGACAGGGGGTCAACATTCAGTACTTC
TRBV18	.	TRBD1	TRBJ1-3	CASSAQGMPGNTIYF	TGTGCCAGCTCTGCACAGGGGATGCCTGGAAACACCATATATTTT
TRBV28	once	TRBD1	TRBJ2-7	CASTGQASYEQYF	TGTGCCAGTACCGGACAGGCCTCCTACGAGCAGTACTTC
TRBV7-2	.	.	TRBJ1-1	CASSSRYHSSAEAFF	TGTGCCAGCAGCTCACGCTACCACAGTAGTGCTGAAGCTTTCTTT
TRBV12-3/TRBV12-4	.	.	TRBJ2-7	CASSYGRDYEQYF	TGTGCCAGCAGTTACGGACGGGACTACGAGCAGTACTTC
TRBV5-1	.	TRBD1	TRBJ2-7	CASSRDRDYEQYF	TGCGCCAGCAGCCGGGACAGAGACTACGAGCAGTACTTC
TRBV27	.	TRBD1	TRBJ1-5	CASSLEGASNQPQHF	TGTGCCAGCAGTTTGGAGGGGGCCAGCAATCAGCCCCAGCATTTT
TRBV27	few	TRBD1	TRBJ1-5	CASSSPGSGGQPQHF	TGTGCCAGCAGTTCCCCCGGGTCAGGGGGGCAGCCCCAGCATTTT
TRBV5-1	.	.	TRBJ1-5	CASSLEGVGNQPQHF	TGCGCCAGCAGCTTGGAGGGGGTAGGCAATCAGCCCCAGCATTTT
TRBV7-8	.	.	TRBJ1-1	CASSSTLRGNTEAFF	TGTGCCAGCAGCTCCACCCTAAGGGGGAACACTGAAGCTTTCTTT
TRBV28	.	TRBD2	TRBJ2-7	CASSSPGTSGRAGLEQYF	TGTGCCAGCAGTTCCCCCGGGACTAGCGGGAGGGCCGGTCTCGAGCAGTACTTC
TRBV28	once	TRBD2	TRBJ2-2	CASSLGASGRYGTGELFF	TGTGCCAGCAGTTTGGGGGCTAGCGGGAGATATGGCACCGGGGAGCTGTTTTTT
TRBV9	.	TRBD2	TRBJ2-3	CASSLGLAVTDTQYF	TGTGCCAGCAGCTTGGGACTAGCCGTCACAGATACGCAGTATTTT
TRBV7-2	once	TRBD2	TRBJ2-7	CASSLVLADYEQYF	TGTGCCAGCAGCTTAGTACTAGCGGATTACGAGCAGTACTTC
TRBV5-1	.	.	TRBJ2-3	CASSLVTPGGTDTQYF	TGCGCCAGCAGCTTGGTCACCCCGGGTGGCACAGATACGCAGTATTTT
TRBV5-1	.	TRBD1	TRBJ1-1	CASYPVTGIPTEAFF	TGCGCCAGCTACCCGGTGACAGGGATACCCACTGAAGCTTTCTTT
TRBV20-1	.	.	TRBJ1-4	CSAGQEKLFF	TGCAGTGCAGGACAGGAAAAACTGTTTTTT
TRBV28	.	TRBD2	TRBJ2-3	CASTPRGTSGINTDTQYF	TGTGCCAGCACCCCCCGAGGGACTAGCGGGATAAACACAGATACGCAGTATTTT
TRBV12-3/TRBV12-4	.	.	TRBJ2-5	CASSSWPGETQYF	TGTGCCAGCAGTTCTTGGCCAGGGGAGACCCAGTACTTC
TRBV6-5	.	TRBD1	TRBJ1-2	CASNRGPFYGYTF	TGTGCCAGCAACAGGGGGCCTTTCTATGGCTACACCTTC
TRBV5-5	.	.	TRBJ1-4	CASRIQGSNEKLFF	TGTGCCAGCAGAATCCAGGGAAGCAATGAAAAACTGTTTTTT
TRBV19	.	TRBD1	TRBJ2-6	CASTTGGAGANVLTF	TGTGCCAGTACAACAGGGGGCGCTGGGGCCAACGTCCTGACTTTC
TRBV7-9	.	TRBD1	TRBJ1-5	CASSSNDRGPSQPQHF	TGTGCCAGCAGCTCTAATGACAGGGGCCCATCTCAGCCCCAGCATTTT
TRBV11-2	.	TRBD2	TRBJ2-1	CASSPGQAGEKYNEQFF	TGTGCCAGCAGCCCAGGTCAGGCGGGAGAGAAGTACAATGAGCAGTTCTTC
TRBV19	.	.	TRBJ2-1	CASRDSLKNEQFF	TGTGCCAGCCGGGACTCTCTAAAGAATGAGCAGTTCTTC
TRBV2	.	TRBD2	TRBJ2-7	CASSETSGPYEQYF	TGTGCCAGCAGTGAGACTAGCGGTCCCTACGAGCAGTACTTC
TRBV27	.	TRBD1	TRBJ2-1	CASSLGQGPEQFF	TGTGCCAGCAGTTTAGGACAGGGGCCTGAGCAGTTCTTC
TRBV4-1	.	.	TRBJ2-1	CASSQGGLSVSYNEQFF	TGCGCCAGCAGCCAAGGAGGACTAAGCGTCTCCTACAATGAGCAGTTCTTC
TRBV9	.	.	TRBJ2-1	CASSVAAGINNEQFF	TGTGCCAGCAGCGTAGCTGCAGGGATTAACAATGAGCAGTTCTTC